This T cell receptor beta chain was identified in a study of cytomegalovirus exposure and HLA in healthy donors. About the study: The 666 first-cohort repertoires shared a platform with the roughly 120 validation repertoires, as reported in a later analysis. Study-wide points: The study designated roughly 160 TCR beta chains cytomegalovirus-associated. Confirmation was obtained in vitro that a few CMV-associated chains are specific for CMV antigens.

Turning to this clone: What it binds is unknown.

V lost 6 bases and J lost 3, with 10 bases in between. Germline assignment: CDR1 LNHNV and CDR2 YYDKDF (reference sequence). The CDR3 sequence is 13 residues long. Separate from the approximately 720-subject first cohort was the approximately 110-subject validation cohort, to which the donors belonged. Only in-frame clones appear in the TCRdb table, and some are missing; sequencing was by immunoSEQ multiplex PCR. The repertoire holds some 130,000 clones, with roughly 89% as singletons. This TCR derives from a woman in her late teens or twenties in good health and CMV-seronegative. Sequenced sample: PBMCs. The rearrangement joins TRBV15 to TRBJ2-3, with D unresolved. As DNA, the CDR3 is TGTGCCACCAGTCAGAGACTTACAGATACGCAGTATTTT. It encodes CATSQRLTDTQYF.